The text below deals with one T cell receptor beta chain. The record originates from a study of blood T cell repertoires in COVID-19. Study in general: Specimens from acute and convalescent COVID-19 originated in the United States, Italy and Spain. In each case, the material was cDNA or gDNA derived from T cells, B-cell-depleted T cells, or PBMCs.

Original analysis: Amplifying reference gene primers gave estimates of nucleated cell counts. Produced via immunoSEQ multiplex PCR; TCRdb's table is partial and in-frame only. D and trimming were read from the DNA, whereas the V and J calls and clone size are those reported in that table. The table shows about 80,000 clones, with around 88% occurring only once. Germline V CDR1 and CDR2: SGHRS, YFSETQ. The CDR3 totals 13 residues. J gave up 5 bases and V 5 bases, and 3 bases lay outside the gene matches. This receptor was taken from a man aged 25 to 45 with acute or convalescent COVID-19. The source material was peripheral blood. The rearrangement uses TRBV5-1 and TRBJ1-1; 10 nucleotides agree with TRBD1. The DNA for the CDR3 is TGCGCCAGCAGGGGACAGGGGAGGACTGAAGCTTTCTTT. This codes for CASRGQGRTEAFF.